This TCR beta chain is drawn from a study of OX40 agonist ivuxolimab in advanced cancers. Across the study: Patients received intravenous ivuxolimab every 2 weeks at 0.01 to 10 mg/kg. Previous treatment with anti-PD-1, anti-PD-L1 or anti-CTLA-4 therapy was allowed; less than 45% had received some.

Any history of autoimmune disease or systemic immunosuppression disqualified patients. The study sampled blood at baseline, cycle 4 day 1, and cycle 7 day 1. The V segment lost 7 bases and the J segment 2 bases; nucleotides outside the gene matches: 7. The CDR3 runs to 15 residues. Per the germline V gene, CDR1 is SGHTA and CDR2 is FQGNSA. Assay: immunoSEQ multiplex PCR; the TCRdb copy retains only in-frame clones and omits some. Of 50,000 to 65,000 clones in the sample, around 90% were seen once. Here the sequenced sample was CD4+ or CD8+ T cells sorted from blood, taken in a trial of the OX40 agonist ivuxolimab. The receptor was isolated from an adult with an advanced solid tumor such as melanoma, head and neck, liver or kidney cancer. The chain recombines TRBV7-2 with TRBJ2-7, with 11 bases lining up with TRBD2. In DNA, the CDR3 is TGTGCCAGCAAAATAACTAGCGGGGGCGCCTACGAGCAGTACTTC. Its protein is CASKITSGGAYEQYF. Full variable domain (rest looked up from reference TRBV7-2 and TRBJ2-7): GAGVSQSPSNKVTEKGKDVELRCDPISGHTALYWYRQSLGQGLEFLIYFQGNSAPDKSGLPSDRFSAERTGGSVSTLTIQRTQQEDSAVYLCASKITSGGAYEQYFGPGTRLTVT.